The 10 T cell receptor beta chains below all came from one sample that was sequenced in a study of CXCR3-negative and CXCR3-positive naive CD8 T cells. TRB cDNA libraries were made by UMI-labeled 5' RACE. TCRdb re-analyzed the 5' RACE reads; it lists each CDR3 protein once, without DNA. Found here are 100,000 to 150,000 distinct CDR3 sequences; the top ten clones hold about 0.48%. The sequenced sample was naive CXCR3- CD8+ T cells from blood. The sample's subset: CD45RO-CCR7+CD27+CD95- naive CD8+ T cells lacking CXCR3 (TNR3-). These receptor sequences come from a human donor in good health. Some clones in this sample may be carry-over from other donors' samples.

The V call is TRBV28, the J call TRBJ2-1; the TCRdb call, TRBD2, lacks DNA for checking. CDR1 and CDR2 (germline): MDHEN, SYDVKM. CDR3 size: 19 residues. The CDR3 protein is CASSPNPGTSGRVDNEQFF.

The CDR3 sequence is CASSFWEVNQPQHF. The V gene is TRBV7-2, the J gene TRBJ1-5. The CDR3 extends over 14 amino acids. CDR1 and CDR2 from the germline V gene are SGHTA and FQGNSA.

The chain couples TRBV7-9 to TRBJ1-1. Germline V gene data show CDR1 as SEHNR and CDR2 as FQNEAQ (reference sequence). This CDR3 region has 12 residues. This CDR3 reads CASSFDATEAFF.

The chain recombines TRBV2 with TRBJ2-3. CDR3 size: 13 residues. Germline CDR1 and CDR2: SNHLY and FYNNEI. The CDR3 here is CASRESSTDTQYF.

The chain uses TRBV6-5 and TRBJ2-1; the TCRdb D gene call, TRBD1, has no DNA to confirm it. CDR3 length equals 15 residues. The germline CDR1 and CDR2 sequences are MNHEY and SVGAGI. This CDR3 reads CASRRRQALYNEQFF.

The CDR3 loop is CSVRAGRSYEQYF. V usage is TRBV29-1 and J usage is TRBJ2-7. The germline gives CDR1 SQVTM, CDR2 ANQGSEA. The CDR3 extends over 13 amino acids.

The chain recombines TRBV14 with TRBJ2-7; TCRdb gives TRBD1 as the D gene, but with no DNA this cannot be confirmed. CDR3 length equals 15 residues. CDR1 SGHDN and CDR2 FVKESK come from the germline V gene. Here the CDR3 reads CASSSAGTGANEQYF.

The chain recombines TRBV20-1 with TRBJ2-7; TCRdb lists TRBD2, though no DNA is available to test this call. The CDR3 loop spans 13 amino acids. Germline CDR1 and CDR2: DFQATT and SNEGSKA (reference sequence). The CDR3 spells CSARDEGWYEQYF.

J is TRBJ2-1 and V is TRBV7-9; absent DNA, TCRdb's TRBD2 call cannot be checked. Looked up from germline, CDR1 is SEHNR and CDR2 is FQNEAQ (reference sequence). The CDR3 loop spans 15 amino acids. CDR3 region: CASRRLAGPYNEQFF.

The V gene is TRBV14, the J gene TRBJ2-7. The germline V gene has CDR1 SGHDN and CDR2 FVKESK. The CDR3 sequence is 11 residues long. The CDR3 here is CASSEGGEQYF. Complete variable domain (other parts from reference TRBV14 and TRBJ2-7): EAGVTQFPSHSVIEKGQTVTLRCDPISGHDNLYWYRRVMGKEIKFLLHFVKESKQDESGMPNNRFLAERTGGTYSTLKVQPAELEDSGVYFCASSEGGEQYFGPGTRLTVT.